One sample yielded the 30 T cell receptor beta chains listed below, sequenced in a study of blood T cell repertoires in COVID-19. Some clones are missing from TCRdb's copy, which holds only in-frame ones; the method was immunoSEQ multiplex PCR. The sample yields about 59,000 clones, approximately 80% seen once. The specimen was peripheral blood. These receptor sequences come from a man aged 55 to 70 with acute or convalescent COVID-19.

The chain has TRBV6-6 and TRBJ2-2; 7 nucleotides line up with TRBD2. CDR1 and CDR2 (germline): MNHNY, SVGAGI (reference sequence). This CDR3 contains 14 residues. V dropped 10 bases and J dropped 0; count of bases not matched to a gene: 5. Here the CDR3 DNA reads TGTGCCACCGGGGGGTCAACGAACACCGGGGAGCTGTTTTTT. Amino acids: CATGGSTNTGELFF.

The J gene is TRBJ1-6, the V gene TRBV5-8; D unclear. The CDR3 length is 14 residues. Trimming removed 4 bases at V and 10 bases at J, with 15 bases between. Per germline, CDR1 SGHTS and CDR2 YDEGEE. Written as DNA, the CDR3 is TGTGCCAGCAGCCTGGAAAGCTCGAGCTCACCCCTCCACTTT. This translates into CASSLESSSSPLHF.

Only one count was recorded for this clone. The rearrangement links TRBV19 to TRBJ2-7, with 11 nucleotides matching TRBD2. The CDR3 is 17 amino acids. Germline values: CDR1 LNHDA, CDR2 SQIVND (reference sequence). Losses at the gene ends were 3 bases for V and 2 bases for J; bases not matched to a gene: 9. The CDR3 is CASSIRLAGGFAYEQYF. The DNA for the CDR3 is TGTGCCAGTAGTATCCGGCTAGCGGGGGGCTTTGCCTACGAGCAGTACTTC.

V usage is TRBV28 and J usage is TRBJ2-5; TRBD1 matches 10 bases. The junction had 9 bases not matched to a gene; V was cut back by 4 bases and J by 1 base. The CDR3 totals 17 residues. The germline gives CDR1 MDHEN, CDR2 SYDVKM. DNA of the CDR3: TGTGCCAGCAGTTCACTTGGACAGGGGGGATTCCAAGAGACCCAGTACTTC. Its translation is CASSSLGQGGFQETQYF.

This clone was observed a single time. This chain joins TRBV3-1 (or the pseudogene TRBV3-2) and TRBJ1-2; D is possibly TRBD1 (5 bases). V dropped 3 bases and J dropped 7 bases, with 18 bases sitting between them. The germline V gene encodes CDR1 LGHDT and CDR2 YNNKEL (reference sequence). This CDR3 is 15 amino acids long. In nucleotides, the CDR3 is TGTGCCAGCAGCCAGAATGGGCGGGGGGAGAGTGGCTACACCTTC. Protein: CASSQNGRGESGYTF.

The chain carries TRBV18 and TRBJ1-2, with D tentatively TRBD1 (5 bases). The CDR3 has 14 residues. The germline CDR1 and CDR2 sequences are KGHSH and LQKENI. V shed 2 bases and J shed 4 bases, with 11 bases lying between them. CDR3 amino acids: CASSPGREGYGYTF. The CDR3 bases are TGTGCCAGCTCACCAGGCAGGGAGGGCTATGGCTACACCTTC.

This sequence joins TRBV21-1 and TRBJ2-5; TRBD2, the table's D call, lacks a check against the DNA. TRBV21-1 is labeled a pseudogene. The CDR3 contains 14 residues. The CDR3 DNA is TGTGCCAGCAGCAAAAACCGGGATTGGGAGACCCAGTACTTC. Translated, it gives CASSKNRDWETQYF.

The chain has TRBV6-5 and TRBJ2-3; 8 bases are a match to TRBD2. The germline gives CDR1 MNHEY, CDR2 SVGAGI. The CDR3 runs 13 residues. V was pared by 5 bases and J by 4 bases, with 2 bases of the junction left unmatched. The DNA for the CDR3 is TGTGCCAGCAGTCCGGGGGGGGCAGATACGCAGTATTTT. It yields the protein CASSPGGADTQYF.

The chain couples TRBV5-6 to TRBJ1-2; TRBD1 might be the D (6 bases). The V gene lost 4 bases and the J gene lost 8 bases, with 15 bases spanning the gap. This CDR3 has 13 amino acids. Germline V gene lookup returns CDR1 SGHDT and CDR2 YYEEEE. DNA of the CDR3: TGTGCCAGCAGCCTTGGGGGGGCCTCGGGCTACACCTTC. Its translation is CASSLGGASGYTF.

The CDR3 is CATSGDRDTGELFF. The CDR3 DNA reads as TGTGCCACCAGTGGTGACAGGGACACCGGGGAGCTGTTTTTT. V and J are TRBV24-1 and TRBJ2-2; TRBD1 matches at 7 bases. The trim removed 5 bases at V and 3 bases at J, leaving 2 bases unmatched. Germline loops: CDR1 KGHDR, CDR2 SFDVKD. This CDR3 comprises 14 residues.

CDR3 protein: CASRGTGANAEAFF. The CDR3 DNA sequence: TGTGCCAGCAGAGGGACAGGGGCAAACGCTGAAGCTTTCTTT. V and J are TRBV28 and TRBJ1-1; TRBD1 matches at 10 bases. CDR1 is MDHEN and CDR2 is SYDVKM in the germline V gene. Losses at the gene ends were 6 bases for V and 6 bases for J; bases not matched to a gene: 7. The length of the CDR3 is 14 residues.

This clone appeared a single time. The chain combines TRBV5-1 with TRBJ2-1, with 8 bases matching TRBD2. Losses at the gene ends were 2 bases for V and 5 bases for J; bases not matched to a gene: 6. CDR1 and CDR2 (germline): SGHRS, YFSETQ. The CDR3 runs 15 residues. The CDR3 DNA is TGCGCCAGCAGCTTACGAGCGGGGGCGAACAATGAGCAGTTCTTC. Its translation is CASSLRAGANNEQFF.

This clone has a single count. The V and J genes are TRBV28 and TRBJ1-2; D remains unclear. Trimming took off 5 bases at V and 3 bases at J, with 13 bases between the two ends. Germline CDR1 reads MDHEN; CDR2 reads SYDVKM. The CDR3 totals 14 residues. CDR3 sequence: CASSRTTGYYGYTF. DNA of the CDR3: TGTGCCAGCAGTCGCACTACGGGATACTATGGCTACACCTTC.

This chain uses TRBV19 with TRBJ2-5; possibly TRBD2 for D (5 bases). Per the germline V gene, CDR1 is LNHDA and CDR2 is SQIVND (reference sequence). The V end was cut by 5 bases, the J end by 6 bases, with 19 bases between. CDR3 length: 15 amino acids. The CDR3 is CASSLMEDGWQTQYF. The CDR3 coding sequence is TGTGCCAGTAGTTTAATGGAGGACGGATGGCAGACCCAGTACTTC.

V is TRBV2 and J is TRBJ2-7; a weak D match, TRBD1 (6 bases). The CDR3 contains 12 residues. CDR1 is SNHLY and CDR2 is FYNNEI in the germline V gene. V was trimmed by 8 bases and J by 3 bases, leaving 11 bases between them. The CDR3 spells CASGEQGYEQYF. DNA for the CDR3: TGTGCCAGCGGAGAACAGGGCTACGAGCAGTACTTC.

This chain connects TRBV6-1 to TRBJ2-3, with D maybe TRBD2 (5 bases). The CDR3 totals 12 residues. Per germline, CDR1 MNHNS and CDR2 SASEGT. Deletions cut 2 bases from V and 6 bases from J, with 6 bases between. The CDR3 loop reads CASSERGDTQYF. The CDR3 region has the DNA TGTGCCAGCAGTGAACGAGGGGATACGCAGTATTTT.

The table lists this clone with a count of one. CDR3 amino acids: CASSLSAGRYYGYTF. CDR3 nucleotide sequence: TGTGCCAGCAGTTTATCAGCAGGGAGGTACTATGGCTACACCTTC. The chain links TRBV28 to TRBJ1-2; possible D gene TRBD1, 5 bases. This CDR3 is built from 15 residues. The germline V gene encodes CDR1 MDHEN and CDR2 SYDVKM. Trimming stripped 1 base from V and 3 bases from J, with 12 bases between.

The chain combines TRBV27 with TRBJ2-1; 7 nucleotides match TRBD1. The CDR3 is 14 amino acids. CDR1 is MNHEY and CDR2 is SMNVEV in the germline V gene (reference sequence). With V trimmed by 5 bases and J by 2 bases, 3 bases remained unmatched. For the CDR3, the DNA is TGTGCCAGCAGTCCGGGACAGACCTACAATGAGCAGTTCTTC. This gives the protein CASSPGQTYNEQFF.

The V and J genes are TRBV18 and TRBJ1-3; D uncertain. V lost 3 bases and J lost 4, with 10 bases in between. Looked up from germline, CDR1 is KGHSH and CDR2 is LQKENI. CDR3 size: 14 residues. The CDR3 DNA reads TGTGCCAGCTCACCCTCAAACTCCGGAAACACCATATATTTT. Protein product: CASSPSNSGNTIYF. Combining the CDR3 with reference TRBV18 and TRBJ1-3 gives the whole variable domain NAGVMQNPRHLVRRRGQEARLRCSPMKGHSHVYWYRQLPEEGLKFMVYLQKENIIDESGMPKERFSAEFPKEGPSILRIQQVVRGDSAAYFCASSPSNSGNTIYFGEGSWLTVV.

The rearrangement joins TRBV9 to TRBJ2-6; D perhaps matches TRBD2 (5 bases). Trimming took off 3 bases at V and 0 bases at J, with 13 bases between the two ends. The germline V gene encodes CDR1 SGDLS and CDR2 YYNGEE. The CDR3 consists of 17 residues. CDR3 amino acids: CASSARTGISGANVLTF. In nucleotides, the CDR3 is TGTGCCAGCAGCGCTCGGACGGGAATCTCTGGGGCCAACGTCCTGACTTTC. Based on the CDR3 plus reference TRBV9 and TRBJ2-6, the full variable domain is DSGVTQTPKHLITATGQRVTLRCSPRSGDLSVYWYQQSLDQGLQFLIQYYNGEERAKGNILERFSAQQFPDLHSELNLSSLELGDSALYFCASSARTGISGANVLTFGAGSRLTVL.

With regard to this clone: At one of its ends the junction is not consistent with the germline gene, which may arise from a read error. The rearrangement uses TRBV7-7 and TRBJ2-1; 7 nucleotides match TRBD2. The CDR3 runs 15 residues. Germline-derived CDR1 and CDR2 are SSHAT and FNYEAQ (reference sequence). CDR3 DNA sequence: TGTGCTAGCAGCCTATCCGGGACTACTGCCAATGAGCAGTTCTTC. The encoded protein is CASSLSGTTANEQFF.

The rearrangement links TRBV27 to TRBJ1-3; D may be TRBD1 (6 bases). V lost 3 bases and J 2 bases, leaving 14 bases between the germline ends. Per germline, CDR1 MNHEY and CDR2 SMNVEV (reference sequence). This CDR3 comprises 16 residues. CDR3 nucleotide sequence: TGTGCCAGCAGTTTTAGTGGGGGCAGGGCTGGAAACACCATATATTTT. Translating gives CASSFSGGRAGNTIYF.

Here the CDR3 reads CASSQTGGIGELFF. CDR3 nucleotide sequence: TGTGCCAGCAGTCAGACCGGGGGTATCGGGGAGCTGTTTTTT. The chain links TRBV6-5 to TRBJ2-2, with D tentatively TRBD2 (6 bases). This CDR3 has 14 residues. CDR1 and CDR2 (germline): MNHEY, SVGAGI. V was cut by 5 bases and J by 7 bases, with 14 bases left in between.

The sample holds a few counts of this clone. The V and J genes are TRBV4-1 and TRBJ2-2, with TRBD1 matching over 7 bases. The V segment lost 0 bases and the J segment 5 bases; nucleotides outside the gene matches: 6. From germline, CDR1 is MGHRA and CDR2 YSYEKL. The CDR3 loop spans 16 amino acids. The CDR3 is CASSQDDRAETGELFF. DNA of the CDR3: TGCGCCAGCAGCCAAGACGACAGGGCCGAAACCGGGGAGCTGTTTTTT.

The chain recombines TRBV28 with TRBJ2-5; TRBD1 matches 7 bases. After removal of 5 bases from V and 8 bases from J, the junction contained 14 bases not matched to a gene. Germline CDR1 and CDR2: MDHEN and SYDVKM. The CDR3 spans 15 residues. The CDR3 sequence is CASSPATGTGYTQYF. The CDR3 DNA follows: TGTGCCAGCAGTCCTGCGACAGGGACCGGGTATACCCAGTACTTC. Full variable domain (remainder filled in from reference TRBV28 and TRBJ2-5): DVKVTQSSRYLVKRTGEKVFLECVQDMDHENMFWYRQDPGLGLRLIYFSYDVKMKEKGDIPEGYSVSREKKERFSLILESASTNQTSMYLCASSPATGTGYTQYFGPGTRLLVL.

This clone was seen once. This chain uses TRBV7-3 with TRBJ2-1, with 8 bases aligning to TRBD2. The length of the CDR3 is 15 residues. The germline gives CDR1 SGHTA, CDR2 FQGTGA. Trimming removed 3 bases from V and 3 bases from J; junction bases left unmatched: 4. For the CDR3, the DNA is TGTGCCAGCAGCTTGCAACGGGGGGGCTACAATGAGCAGTTCTTC. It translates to CASSLQRGGYNEQFF.

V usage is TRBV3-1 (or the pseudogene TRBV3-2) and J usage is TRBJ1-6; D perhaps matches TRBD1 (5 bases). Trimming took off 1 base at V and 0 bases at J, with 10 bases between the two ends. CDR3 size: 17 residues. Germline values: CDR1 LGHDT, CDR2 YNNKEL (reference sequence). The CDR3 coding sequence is TGTGCCAGCAGCCAAGGGTACAGGAGCTCCTATAATTCACCCCTCCACTTT. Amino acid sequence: CASSQGYRSSYNSPLHF.

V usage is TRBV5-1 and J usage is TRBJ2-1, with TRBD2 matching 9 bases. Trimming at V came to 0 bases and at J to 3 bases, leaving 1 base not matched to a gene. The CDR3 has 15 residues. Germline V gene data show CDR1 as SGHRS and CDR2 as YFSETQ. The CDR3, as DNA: TGCGCCAGCAGCTTGGGACTAGCGGACTACAATGAGCAGTTCTTC. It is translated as CASSLGLADYNEQFF.

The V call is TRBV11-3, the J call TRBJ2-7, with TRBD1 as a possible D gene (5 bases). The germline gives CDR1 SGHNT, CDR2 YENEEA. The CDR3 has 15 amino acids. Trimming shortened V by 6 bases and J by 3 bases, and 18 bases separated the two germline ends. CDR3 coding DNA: TGTGCCAGCAGTCAAGACAGTACCCCGGGCTACGAGCAGTACTTC. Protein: CASSQDSTPGYEQYF.

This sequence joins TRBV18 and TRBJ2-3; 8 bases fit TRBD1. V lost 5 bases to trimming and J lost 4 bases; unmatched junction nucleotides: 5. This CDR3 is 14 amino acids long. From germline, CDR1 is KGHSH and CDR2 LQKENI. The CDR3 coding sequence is TGTGCCAGCTCAGTGGGGACAGGCGCAGATACGCAGTATTTT. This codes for CASSVGTGADTQYF.